This T cell receptor beta chain was captured by sequencing in a study of Graves' ophthalmopathy and Graves' hyperthyroidism. RNA transcripts were the source from which TCR beta CDR3 regions were amplified. Scientists carried out first-round RT-PCR using HTBI primers and then a second-round multiplex PCR. TCRdb re-called the multiplex PCR reads with MiXCR, one entry per CDR3 protein. The repertoire includes 200,000 to 250,000 distinct CDR3 sequences, about 47% of them detected once, and around half sits in the top ten. This clonotype was recorded at least ten times. Its cognate antigen is unknown. Study conclusions and caveats: Most thyroid-expanded clonotypes exceeding 0.001 frequency were also found in blood.

CDR1 and CDR2 (germline): SEHNR, FQNEAQ (reference sequence). This CDR3 has 14 amino acids. Trimming took 3 bases from V and 3 from J, leaving 11 bases between them. Sequenced sample: peripheral blood. This rearrangement joins TRBV7-9 to TRBJ1-2; possible D gene TRBD1, 5 bases. The sequence was obtained from an adult man with Graves' ophthalmopathy. CDR3 in amino acids: CASSFGDGYYGYTF. The CDR3 DNA reads TGTGCCAGCAGCTTTGGGGACGGCTACTATGGCTACACCTTC.